The 31 T cell receptor beta chains reported below all come from one sample, sequenced in a study of T cells in Graves' hyperthyroidism and ophthalmopathy. RNA transcripts yielded amplified TCR beta CDR3 regions. The study used the HTBI primer set for a first-round RT-PCR of the TCR CDR3. TCRdb fed the multiplex PCR reads into MiXCR, producing one record per CDR3 protein. In the table there are fewer than 450,000 distinct CDR3 sequences, about a sixth of which are singletons. Source material: blood. The source is a woman aged 25 to 39 with Graves' hyperthyroidism that later progressed to Graves' ophthalmopathy.

This clonotype was seen repeatedly, ten times or more. This sequence joins TRBV20-1 and TRBJ2-2, with TRBD2 identical over 9 bases. CDR1 DFQATT and CDR2 SNEGSKA come from the germline V gene (reference sequence). The CDR3 has 15 residues. V dropped 4 bases and J dropped 7; count of bases not matched to a gene: 10. CDR3 DNA sequence: TGCAGTGCTACTTCCAGCGGGAGGAATATCGGGGAGCTGTTTTTT. Encoded protein: CSATSSGRNIGELFF.

V usage is TRBV2 and J usage is TRBJ2-5; 8 bases line up with TRBD2. From germline, CDR1 is SNHLY and CDR2 FYNNEI. The junction had 3 bases not matched to a gene; V was cut back by 4 bases and J by 2 bases. This CDR3 region has 14 residues. The CDR3 here is CASSGGGRQETQYF. CDR3 DNA sequence: TGTGCCAGCAGTGGCGGGGGGCGACAAGAGACCCAGTACTTC.

This clonotype was seen more than once but under ten times. CDR3 nucleotides: TGTGCCAGCAGCTTGGACCTACCCCACGAGCAGTACTTC. This encodes CASSLDLPHEQYF. The rearrangement uses TRBV5-4 and TRBJ2-7; no clear D. V was pared by 0 bases and J by 5 bases, with 9 bases between. Germline CDR1 reads SGHNT; CDR2 reads YYREEE (reference sequence). This CDR3 has 13 amino acids.

Concerning this clonotype: A much bigger clone sits one base away, suggesting this may be a read error. This chain connects TRBV27 to TRBJ2-3; TRBD2 aligns across 9 bases. The trim removed 5 bases at V and 6 bases at J, leaving 6 bases unmatched. CDR3 length equals 14 residues. Germline CDR1 and CDR2: MNHEY and SMNVEV (reference sequence). For the CDR3, the DNA is TGTGCCAGCAGTCGCGGGAGGGCCGGTGATACGCAGTATTTT. It translates to CASSRGRAGDTQYF.

This clonotype was recorded at least ten times. The chain has TRBV28 and TRBJ2-7; TRBD1 matches at 9 bases. Per the germline V gene, CDR1 is MDHEN and CDR2 is SYDVKM. The length of the CDR3 is 15 residues. V was clipped by 4 bases and J by 2 bases; unmatched bases: 6. The CDR3 nucleotides are TGTGCCAGCAGTTCCAGGGACAGGGAGACCTACGAGCAGTACTTC. The encoded protein is CASSSRDRETYEQYF.

The chain employs TRBV6-1 and TRBJ2-5; TRBD2 aligns across 8 bases. Germline V gene sequence: CDR1 MNHNS, CDR2 SASEGT. The ends lost 7 bases at V and 5 bases at J; junction bases unmatched: 9. The CDR3 is made up of 14 amino acids. CDR3 residues: CASIRAGVGETQYF. The CDR3 region has the DNA TGTGCCAGCATCAGAGCGGGAGTTGGGGAGACCCAGTACTTC.

This clonotype was picked up many times. V usage is TRBV7-3 and J usage is TRBJ2-7; 8 nucleotides align to TRBD2. The V and J ends lost 7 bases and 5 bases, in that order; junction bases with no gene match: 7. The germline gives CDR1 SGHTA, CDR2 FQGTGA. CDR3 length: 13 amino acids. CDR3 in DNA: TGTGCCAGCATCCCCCGGGGGGGTGACGAGCAGTACTTC. It is translated as CASIPRGGDEQYF. Filled out from reference TRBV7-3 and TRBJ2-7, the complete variable domain reads GAGVSQTPSNKVTEKGKYVELRCDPISGHTALYWYRQSLGQGPEFLIYFQGTGAADDSGLPNDRFFAVRPEGSVSTLKIQRTERGDSAVYLCASIPRGGDEQYFGPGTRLTVT.

This clonotype showed up many times. The rearrangement joins TRBV9 to TRBJ2-1, with 9 bases aligning to TRBD2. From germline, CDR1 is SGDLS and CDR2 YYNGEE. V was clipped by 0 bases and J by 7 bases; unmatched bases: 2. The CDR3 is made up of 14 amino acids. CDR3 in amino acids: CASSVGTSENEQFF. In nucleotides, the CDR3 is TGTGCCAGCAGCGTAGGGACTAGCGAGAATGAGCAGTTCTTC.

The V gene is TRBV12-5, the J gene TRBJ1-1, with a weak D call TRBD1 (5 bases). The CDR3 sequence is 13 residues long. V lost 9 bases to trimming and J lost 4 bases, with 15 bases between them. Germline lookup yields CDR1 LGHNT and CDR2 FRNRAP. The CDR3 DNA reads as TGTGCTAGAAAAGCCGGGGGAGGCACTGAAGCTTTCTTT. It yields the protein CARKAGGGTEAFF.

There are a few counts of this clonotype. V usage is TRBV4-1 and J usage is TRBJ1-1; D uncertain. The CDR3 extends over 17 amino acids. V lost 0 bases and J 0 bases, leaving 14 bases between the germline ends. CDR1 is MGHRA, CDR2 YSYEKL, per germline. The CDR3 DNA reads as TGCGCCAGCAGCCAAGACCCCTACCTGAATATGAACACTGAAGCTTTCTTT. Translated: CASSQDPYLNMNTEAFF.

This clonotype was counted a few times. This chain joins TRBV19 and TRBJ2-2; the D is unclear. There are 13 residues in the CDR3. Germline CDR1 is LNHDA and CDR2 is SQIVND (reference sequence). Trimming left V 3 bases short and J 6 bases short, with 8 bases between. In DNA, the CDR3 is TGTGCCAGTAGTATCTTTTCGGCCGGGGAGCTGTTTTTT. Protein sequence: CASSIFSAGELFF.

Ten or more counts support this clonotype. The chain has TRBV28 and TRBJ2-5; D gene unclear. The ends were cut back, 3 bases at V and 9 bases at J, with 38 bases in the middle. Germline values: CDR1 MDHEN, CDR2 SYDVKM. The CDR3 runs to 21 residues. CDR3 sequence (DNA): TGTGCCAGCAGTTTGTTTGGGAATAGCATAACCAACCGCAAGAGATCGTGGTCCCAGTACTTC. As protein: CASSLFGNSITNRKRSWSQYF.

This clonotype was detected ten times or more. The chain couples TRBV30 to TRBJ2-3, with D unresolved. Per germline, CDR1 GTSNPN and CDR2 SVGIG (reference sequence). There are 10 residues in the CDR3. V was pared by 6 bases and J by 6 bases, with 7 bases between. The CDR3 DNA reads TGTGCCTGTTACGCGGATACGCAGTATTTT. It translates to CACYADTQYF.

Many counts were recorded for this clonotype. The chain links TRBV12-3 or TRBV12-4 to TRBJ1-2; D not certain. The germline V and J ends were trimmed by 1 base and 7 bases, with 10 bases remaining between them. The CDR3 has 13 residues. Here the CDR3 reads CASSLGTSGGYTF. For the CDR3, the DNA is TGTGCCAGCAGTTTAGGGACTTCGGGTGGCTACACCTTC.

The gene calls are TRBV5-1 and TRBJ2-7, with D perhaps being TRBD1 or TRBD2 (6 bases each). The CDR3 extends over 13 amino acids. Trimming took 4 bases from V and 3 from J, leaving 11 bases between them. Germline CDR1 and CDR2: SGHRS and YFSETQ. For the CDR3, the DNA is TGCGCCAGCAGCGGGGGGCTCTACTACGAGCAGTACTTC. Encoded protein: CASSGGLYYEQYF. The full variable domain, in which reference TRBV5-1 and TRBJ2-7 provide the parts outside the CDR3, is KAGVTQTPRYLIKTRGQQVTLSCSPISGHRSVSWYQQTPGQGLQFLFEYFSETQRNKGNFPGRFSGRQFSNSRSEMNVSTLELGDSALYLCASSGGLYYEQYFGPGTRLTVT.

The chain links TRBV11-2 to TRBJ2-1, with unresolved D. Germline V CDR1 and CDR2: SGHAT, FQNNGV. This CDR3 has 12 amino acids. Trimming pared 4 bases from V and 15 bases from J, leaving 16 bases between. The CDR3 sequence is CASSSGPPPRFF. For the CDR3, the DNA is TGTGCCAGCAGCTCCGGACCTCCCCCAAGGTTCTTC.

This clonotype came up many times. This chain uses TRBV20-1 with TRBJ1-1; 7 bases are shared with TRBD1. The V segment lost 3 bases and the J segment 4 bases; nucleotides outside the gene matches: 5. Germline V CDR1 and CDR2: DFQATT, SNEGSKA (reference sequence). This CDR3 region has 13 residues. The CDR3 bases are TGCAGTGCTAGCCCCGGGACAGTCACTGAAGCTTTCTTT. This codes for CSASPGTVTEAFF.

The chain couples TRBV11-2 to TRBJ2-7; 8 bases map to TRBD1. The CDR3 extends over 13 amino acids. The V and J ends lost 3 bases and 2 bases, in that order; junction bases with no gene match: 0. Per germline, CDR1 SGHAT and CDR2 FQNNGV. The DNA for the CDR3 is TGTGCCAGCAGCTTGGACAGGGCCTACGAGCAGTACGTC. It yields the protein CASSLDRAYEQYV.

The CDR3 DNA is TGCAGTGCTAGAGAGCCGACAGGGGACCCCCACGAGCAGTACTTC. Its translation is CSAREPTGDPHEQYF. This chain joins TRBV20-1 and TRBJ2-7, with 8 bases fitting TRBD1. CDR1 is DFQATT, CDR2 SNEGSKA, per germline (reference sequence). The CDR3 consists of 15 residues. V lost 0 bases, J lost 5 bases, and 9 bases stayed unmatched.

V is TRBV6-5 and J is TRBJ2-4, with TRBD1 matching 7 bases. Germline CDR1 MNHEY, CDR2 SVGAGI. V shed 5 bases, J shed 1 base, and the junction held 8 bases outside the gene matches. This CDR3 region has 16 residues. The CDR3 DNA is TGTGCCAGCAGTAACAGGGGAAGAGGCGCCAAAAACATTCAGTACTTC. Amino acids: CASSNRGRGAKNIQYF.

This clonotype was detected ten times or more. The genes are TRBV27 and TRBJ2-7; 11 nucleotides agree with TRBD2. Germline V lookup: CDR1 MNHEY, CDR2 SMNVEV (reference sequence). CDR3 length: 17 amino acids. V shed 4 bases and J 0 bases; nucleotides not matched to a gene: 8. In nucleotides, the CDR3 is TGTGCCAGCAGTTCGGGACTAGCGGATCCGAACTCCTACGAGCAGTACTTC. It specifies CASSSGLADPNSYEQYF.

A remark on this clonotype: A read error may explain this, as a much larger clone is one base away. The V and J genes are TRBV19 and TRBJ2-2; no clear D. Deletions cut 10 bases from V and 3 bases from J, with 12 bases between. Germline V lookup: CDR1 LNHDA, CDR2 SQIVND (reference sequence). CDR3 length: 13 amino acids. In nucleotides, the CDR3 is TGTGCCACGTACCGTGCGTACACCGGGGAGCTGTTTTTT. Protein sequence: CATYRAYTGELFF.

In DNA form, the CDR3 reads TGCGCCAGCAGCTTGGGGGGGGACATGAGTGGAAAACTGTTTTTT. It is translated as CASSLGGDMSGKLFF. The chain recombines TRBV5-1 with TRBJ1-4; D is possibly TRBD1 (6 bases). Germline loops: CDR1 SGHRS, CDR2 YFSETQ. The ends were cut back, 0 bases at V and 10 bases at J, with 16 bases in the middle. The CDR3 loop spans 15 amino acids.

The chain carries TRBV7-2 and TRBJ2-7; D is undetermined. CDR1 SGHTA and CDR2 FQGNSA come from the germline V gene. The length of the CDR3 is 12 residues. V lost 4 bases and J 7 bases, leaving 11 bases between the germline ends. The CDR3 DNA sequence: TGTGCCAGCAGCTCCGGAATGGGGGAGCAGTACTTC. This gives the protein CASSSGMGEQYF.

Many counts were recorded for this clonotype. The J gene is TRBJ2-3, the V gene TRBV28; D ambiguous. V was clipped by 7 bases and J by 2 bases, with 7 bases between them. This CDR3 has 12 residues. From germline, CDR1 is MDHEN and CDR2 SYDVKM. CDR3: CASMTDTDTQYF. CDR3 in DNA: TGTGCCAGCATGACGGACACAGATACGCAGTATTTT.

This clonotype was counted at least ten times. This rearrangement joins TRBV24-1 to TRBJ2-1, with 8 bases fitting TRBD1. This CDR3 region has 15 residues. Germline lookup yields CDR1 KGHDR and CDR2 SFDVKD. J was trimmed by 8 bases and V by 9 bases; bases with no gene match: 14. CDR3 sequence: CATGSRDRLPDEQFF. The CDR3 region has the DNA TGTGCCACCGGGAGCCGGGACAGGCTCCCCGATGAGCAGTTCTTC.

The table lists this clonotype with a few counts. The chain carries TRBV20-1 and TRBJ2-7; D unclear. The germline V and J ends were trimmed by 6 bases and 5 bases, with 11 bases remaining between them. The CDR3 loop spans 11 amino acids. The germline gives CDR1 DFQATT, CDR2 SNEGSKA (reference sequence). In DNA, the CDR3 is TGCAGTGCAGGCCACATTCACGAGCAGTACTTC. Translation gives CSAGHIHEQYF.

This clonotype was counted many times. The rearrangement uses TRBV20-1 and TRBJ1-1, with 7 bases that match TRBD1. Germline V gives CDR1 DFQATT, CDR2 SNEGSKA (reference sequence). The CDR3 extends over 14 amino acids. With V trimmed by 2 bases and J by 6 bases, 9 bases remained unmatched. In nucleotides, the CDR3 is TGCAGTGCTAGAAACCAGGGGGGATCGGCTGAAGCTTTCTTT. This codes for CSARNQGGSAEAFF.

In its sample, this clonotype was seen many times. The chain uses TRBV28 and TRBJ2-5; 10 bases line up with TRBD2. After removal of 6 bases from V and 4 bases from J, the junction contained 8 bases not matched to a gene. The CDR3 consists of 15 residues. Germline V CDR1 and CDR2: MDHEN, SYDVKM. The CDR3 DNA follows: TGTGCCAGCAGGGAGGTAGCGGGAGGTTTAGAGACCCAGTACTTC. It translates to CASREVAGGLETQYF.

The CDR3 DNA reads TGTGCCAGCAGTTACGAACCACAGGGGGAGACCCAGTACTTC. Amino acids: CASSYEPQGETQYF. The chain combines TRBV6-5 with TRBJ2-5; 7 positions agree with TRBD1. V trimming: 2 bases; J trimming: 5 bases; junction bases outside the gene matches: 5. The CDR3 extends over 14 amino acids. Germline-derived CDR1 and CDR2 are MNHEY and SVGAGI.

This clonotype was seen ten or more times. This sequence joins TRBV20-1 and TRBJ1-1; perhaps TRBD1 as D (5 bases). Germline CDR1 is DFQATT and CDR2 is SNEGSKA (reference sequence). There are 17 residues in the CDR3. The germline V and J ends were trimmed by 0 bases and 7 bases, with 24 bases remaining between them. CDR3 DNA sequence: TGCAGTGCTAGAGATCGTGAGGCAGGGAGCGAATACCTTGAAGCTTTCTTT. Translation: CSARDREAGSEYLEAFF.